Each of the 4 T cell receptor beta chains below was sequenced from the same sample in a study of blood T cell repertoires in COVID-19. The protocol was immunoSEQ multiplex PCR, while the TCRdb copy is restricted to in-frame clones and leaves out a portion. Of about 170,000 clones listed, approximately 84% are singletons. Sequenced sample: peripheral blood. These receptors all come from a man aged 35 to 55 who had recovered from COVID-19.

This chain uses TRBV9 with TRBJ1-5; D is possibly TRBD1 (5 bases). Germline CDR1 SGDLS, CDR2 YYNGEE. This CDR3 is 15 amino acids long. V shed 3 bases and J shed 7 bases, with 17 bases lying between them. The CDR3 coding sequence is TGTGCCAGCAGCGGCCCCGGGGGGATGGGGCAGCCCCAGCATTTT. Its protein is CASSGPGGMGQPQHF.

This chain uses TRBV24-1 with TRBJ2-5, with a weak D call TRBD2 (6 bases). CDR3 length: 16 residues. The ends were cut back, 4 bases at V and 5 bases at J, with 19 bases in the middle. CDR1 is KGHDR, CDR2 SFDVKD, per germline. This chain's CDR3 is CATSDRHGSGLETQYF. CDR3 nucleotide sequence: TGTGCCACCAGTGACCGTCACGGGAGCGGTCTGGAGACCCAGTACTTC.

This clone was counted a single time. The V and J genes are TRBV2 and TRBJ2-3, with 13 bases fitting TRBD2. V dropped 1 base and J dropped 3; count of bases not matched to a gene: 10. The germline gives CDR1 SNHLY, CDR2 FYNNEI. This CDR3 spans 19 amino acids. The CDR3 DNA reads as TGTGCCAGCAGTGAAGGGGGACTAGCGGGAAGGTGGCCGACAGATACGCAGTATTTT. As protein: CASSEGGLAGRWPTDTQYF.

The V and J genes are TRBV15 and TRBJ2-5, with D possibly matching TRBD1 (6 bases). V was trimmed by 9 bases and J by 5 bases, leaving 19 bases between them. The germline CDR1 and CDR2 sequences are LNHNV and YYDKDF (reference sequence). The CDR3 runs 14 residues. For the CDR3, the DNA is TGTGCCACATCCTCTAGGGACCAGGGGGAGACCCAGTACTTC. Translation: CATSSRDQGETQYF.